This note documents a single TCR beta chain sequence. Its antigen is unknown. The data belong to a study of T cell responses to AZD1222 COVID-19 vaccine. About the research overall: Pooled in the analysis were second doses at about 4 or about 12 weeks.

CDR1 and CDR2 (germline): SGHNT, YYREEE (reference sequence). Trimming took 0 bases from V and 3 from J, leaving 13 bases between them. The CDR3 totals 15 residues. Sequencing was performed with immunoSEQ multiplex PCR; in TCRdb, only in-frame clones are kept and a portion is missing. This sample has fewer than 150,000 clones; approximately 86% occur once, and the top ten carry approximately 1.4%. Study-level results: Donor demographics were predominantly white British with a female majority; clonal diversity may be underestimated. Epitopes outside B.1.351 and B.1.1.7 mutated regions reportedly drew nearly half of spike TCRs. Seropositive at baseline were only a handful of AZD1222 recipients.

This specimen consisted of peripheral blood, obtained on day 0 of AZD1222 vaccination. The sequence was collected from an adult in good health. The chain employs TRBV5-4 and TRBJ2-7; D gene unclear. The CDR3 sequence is CASSLGVGTNYEQYF. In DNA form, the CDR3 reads TGTGCCAGCAGCTTGGGGGTGGGAACAAACTACGAGCAGTACTTC.